These 8 T cell receptor beta chains share one sample of origin, sequenced in a study of cytomegalovirus exposure and HLA in healthy donors. PCR used 60 Vbeta primers and 13 Jbeta primers. The data were produced by immunoSEQ multiplex PCR, yet TCRdb's version contains in-frame clones alone and is incomplete. Of roughly 140,000 clones listed, around 77% are singletons. Sequencing was carried out using PBMCs. These receptors were obtained from a woman in her forties or fifties in good health and CMV-seronegative.

In this sample, this clone turned up a few times. V gene TRBV7-2 combines with J gene TRBJ2-3; 9 positions match TRBD1. The CDR3 consists of 15 residues. Per germline, CDR1 SGHTA and CDR2 FQGNSA. Trimming took 5 bases from V and 3 from J; bases not matched to a gene: 6. CDR3 region: CASSPGTGFTDTQYF. The CDR3 coding sequence is TGTGCCAGCAGCCCCGGGACAGGGTTTACAGATACGCAGTATTTT.

The chain joins TRBV6-1 to TRBJ1-1; a weak D match, TRBD1 (6 bases). In germline, CDR1 is MNHNS, CDR2 SASEGT. Trimming stripped 4 bases from V and 5 bases from J, with 14 bases between. This CDR3 region has 14 residues. CDR3 residues: CASSVGEGVTEAFF. CDR3 in DNA: TGTGCCAGCAGTGTCGGCGAGGGGGTTACTGAAGCTTTCTTT.

This rearrangement joins TRBV2 to TRBJ2-5, with D tentatively TRBD1 (6 bases). Germline V gene data show CDR1 as SNHLY and CDR2 as FYNNEI. Trimming shortened V by 4 bases and J by 4 bases, and 13 bases separated the two germline ends. CDR3 size: 14 residues. In DNA, the CDR3 is TGTGCCAGCAGTGTACAGGGATTCGGAGAGACCCAGTACTTC. Its translation: CASSVQGFGETQYF. Supplemented by reference TRBV2 and TRBJ2-5, the full variable domain reads EPEVTQTPSHQVTQMGQEVILRCVPISNHLYFYWYRQILGQKVEFLVSFYNNEISEKSEIFDDQFSVERPDGSNFTLKIRSTKLEDSAMYFCASSVQGFGETQYFGPGTRLLVL.

This clone appeared once. This sequence joins TRBV29-1 and TRBJ2-3; 10 bases line up with TRBD2. V shed 4 bases and J 1 base; nucleotides not matched to a gene: 5. This CDR3 spans 15 amino acids. Germline V CDR1 and CDR2: SQVTM, ANQGSEA. The CDR3 nucleotides read TGCAGCGTTGTGACCGGGACTAGCGGCACAGATACGCAGTATTTT. This codes for CSVVTGTSGTDTQYF.

The chain is built from TRBV10-3 and TRBJ2-6, with 11 bases lining up with TRBD2. The CDR3 consists of 17 residues. The trim removed 5 bases at V and 1 base at J, leaving 4 bases unmatched. Germline V gene data show CDR1 as ENHRY and CDR2 as SYGVKD. DNA of the CDR3: TGTGCCATCAGTCCGACTAGCGGGGTTTCTGGGGCCAACGTCCTGACTTTC. Translation gives CAISPTSGVSGANVLTF.

The chain's CDR3 is CARKNPPGGMKTQYF. The CDR3 nucleotides are TGTGCTAGGAAAAACCCCCCAGGGGGCATGAAGACCCAGTACTTC. The rearrangement uses TRBV12-5 and TRBJ2-5, with 8 nucleotides matching TRBD1. The CDR3 runs 15 residues. Looked up from germline, CDR1 is LGHNT and CDR2 is FRNRAP. Unmatched junction bases numbered 15, after V lost 9 bases and J lost 6 bases.

V gene TRBV7-9 combines with J gene TRBJ2-7, with D perhaps TRBD2 (6 bases). V shed 5 bases and J shed 3 bases, with 14 bases lying between them. Germline V gene data show CDR1 as SEHNR and CDR2 as FQNEAQ (reference sequence). This CDR3 spans 14 amino acids. CDR3 protein: CASSPEGSFYEQYF. CDR3 nucleotide sequence: TGTGCCAGCAGCCCGGAGGGCAGCTTCTACGAGCAGTACTTC.

The chain has TRBV4-2 and TRBJ2-1; weak D call: TRBD1 (7 bases). Germline values: CDR1 LGHNA, CDR2 YNFKEQ. This CDR3 is built from 15 residues. V lost 1 base and J lost 3, with 10 bases in between. CDR3 sequence: CASSQGRDSYNEQFF. The CDR3 bases are TGTGCCAGCAGCCAAGGGCGGGACAGCTACAATGAGCAGTTCTTC.